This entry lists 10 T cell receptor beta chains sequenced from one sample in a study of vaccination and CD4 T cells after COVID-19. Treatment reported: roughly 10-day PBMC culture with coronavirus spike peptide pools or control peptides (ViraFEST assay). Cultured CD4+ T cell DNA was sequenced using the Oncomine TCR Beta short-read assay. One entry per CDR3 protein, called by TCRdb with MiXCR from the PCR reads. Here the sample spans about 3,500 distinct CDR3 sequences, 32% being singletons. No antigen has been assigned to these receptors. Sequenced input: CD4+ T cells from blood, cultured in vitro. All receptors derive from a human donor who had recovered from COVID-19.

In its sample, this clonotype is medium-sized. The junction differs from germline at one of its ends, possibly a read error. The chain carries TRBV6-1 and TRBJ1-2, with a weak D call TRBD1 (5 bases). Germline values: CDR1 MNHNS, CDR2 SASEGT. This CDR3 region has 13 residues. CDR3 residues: CARRDDGNYGYTF. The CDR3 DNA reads TGTGCCCGCAGGGACGACGGAAACTATGGCTACACCTTC.

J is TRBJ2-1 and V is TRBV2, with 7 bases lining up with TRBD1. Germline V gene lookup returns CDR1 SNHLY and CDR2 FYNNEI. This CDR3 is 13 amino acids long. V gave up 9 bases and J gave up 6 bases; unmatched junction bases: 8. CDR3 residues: CARGTEGSNEQFF. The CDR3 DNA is TGTGCCAGAGGGACAGAGGGGAGCAATGAGCAGTTCTTC.

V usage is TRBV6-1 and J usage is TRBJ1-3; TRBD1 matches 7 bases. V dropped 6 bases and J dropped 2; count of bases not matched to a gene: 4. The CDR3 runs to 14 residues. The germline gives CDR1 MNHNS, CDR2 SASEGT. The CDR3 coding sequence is TGTGCCAGCAGATCGGGACAGACTGGAAACACCATATATTTT. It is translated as CASRSGQTGNTIYF.

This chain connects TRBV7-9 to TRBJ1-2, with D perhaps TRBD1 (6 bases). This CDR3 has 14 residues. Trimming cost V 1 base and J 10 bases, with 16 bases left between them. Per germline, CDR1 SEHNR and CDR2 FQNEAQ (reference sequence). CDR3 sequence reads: CASSLVMDSPTYTF. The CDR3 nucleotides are TGTGCCAGCAGCTTAGTAATGGACAGCCCAACCTACACCTTC.

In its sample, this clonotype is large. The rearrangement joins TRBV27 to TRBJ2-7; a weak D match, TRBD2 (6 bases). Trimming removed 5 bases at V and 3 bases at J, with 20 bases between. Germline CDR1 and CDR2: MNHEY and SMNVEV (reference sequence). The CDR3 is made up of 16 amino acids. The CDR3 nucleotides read TGTGCCAGCAGTCTCTCCTCCGGGACTGTACTCTACGAGCAGTACTTC. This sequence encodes CASSLSSGTVLYEQYF.

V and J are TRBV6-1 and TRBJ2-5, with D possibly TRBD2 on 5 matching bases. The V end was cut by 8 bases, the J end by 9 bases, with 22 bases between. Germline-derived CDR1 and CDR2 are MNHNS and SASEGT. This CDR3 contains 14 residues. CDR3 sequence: CASWESAAVGAQYF. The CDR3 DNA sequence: TGTGCCAGCTGGGAGTCAGCGGCGGTTGGAGCCCAGTACTTC.

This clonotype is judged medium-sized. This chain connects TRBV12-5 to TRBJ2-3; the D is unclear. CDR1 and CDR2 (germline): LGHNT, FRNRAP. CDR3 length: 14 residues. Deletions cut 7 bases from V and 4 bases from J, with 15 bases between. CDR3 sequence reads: CASVGMDGADTQYF. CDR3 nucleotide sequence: TGTGCTAGTGTTGGGATGGACGGCGCAGATACGCAGTATTTT.

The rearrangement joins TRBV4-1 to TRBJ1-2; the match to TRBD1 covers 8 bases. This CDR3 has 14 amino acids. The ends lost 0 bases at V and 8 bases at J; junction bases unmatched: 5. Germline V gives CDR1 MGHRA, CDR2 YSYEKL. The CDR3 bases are TGCGCCAGCAGCCAAGACAGGGGGCGCGGGGGCTACACCTTC. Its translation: CASSQDRGRGGYTF.

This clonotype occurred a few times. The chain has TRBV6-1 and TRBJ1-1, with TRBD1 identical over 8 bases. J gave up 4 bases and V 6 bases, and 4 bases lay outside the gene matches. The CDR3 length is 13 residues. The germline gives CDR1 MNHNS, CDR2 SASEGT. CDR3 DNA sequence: TGTGCCAGCAGGTCTACAGGGGGCACTGAAGCTTTCTTT. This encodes CASRSTGGTEAFF.

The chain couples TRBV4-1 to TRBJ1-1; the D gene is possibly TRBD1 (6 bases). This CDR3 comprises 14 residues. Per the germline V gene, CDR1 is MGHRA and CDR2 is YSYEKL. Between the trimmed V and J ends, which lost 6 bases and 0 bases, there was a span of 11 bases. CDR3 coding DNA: TGCGCCAGCAGGAACAGGGCTTTGAACACTGAAGCTTTCTTT. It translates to CASRNRALNTEAFF.